This T cell receptor (beta chain) was observed in a study of Graves' ophthalmopathy and Graves' hyperthyroidism. The overall study: Researchers classed hyperthyroidism as stable given no ophthalmopathy within 18 months of follow-up.

Study-wide results and limits: Among expanded thyroid clonotypes above 0.001 frequency, most also occurred in blood.

Included hyperthyroidism patients were aged 18 to 65 and newly diagnosed (under 2 months' duration). Establishment of the diagnosis relied upon clinical symptoms, serum thyroxine, TRAb, thyroid ultrasound and orbital computed tomography. This clonotype was found a few times. Its antigen is unknown. Amplified TCR beta CDR3 regions were obtained using RNA transcripts as template. The authors performed first-round RT-PCR with HTBI primers and then a second-round multiplex PCR. TCRdb analysed the multiplex PCR reads with MiXCR anew, one entry per CDR3 protein. The table lists over a million distinct CDR3 sequences, around a third of them singletons, with around 10% in the top ten. Deletions cut 8 bases from V and 5 bases from J, with 22 bases between. The CDR3 runs to 17 residues. The germline gives CDR1 LGHNA, CDR2 YSLEER.

This sequence joins TRBV4-3 and TRBJ1-6, with D uncertain. Sequencing input: peripheral blood or thyroid tissue (not recorded which). The origin of this receptor is an adult man with Graves' hyperthyroidism. CDR3 DNA: TGCGCCAGCCCACAAGTAGGTCCGGGCCCCGATAATTCACCCCTCCACTTT. Translation gives CASPQVGPGPDNSPLHF.